The entry that follows covers one T cell receptor (beta chain) sequence. No antigen is known for it. The junction shows a germline mismatch at one end, possibly a read error. From the reads, TCRdb called clonotypes with MiXCR, one entry per CDR3 protein. Altogether about 900,000 distinct CDR3 sequences are present, about a third being singletons, with the ten largest covering more than 13%. The data belong to a study of T cell repertoires in cytomegalovirus infection. Overall study: Public TCR beta signature analysis indicated the presence of both CMV infection and matching HLA type.

The CDR3 totals 12 residues. Germline V lookup: CDR1 DFQATT, CDR2 SNEGSKA (reference sequence). Findings of the study overall: The study found HLA-C-restricted CMV-specific TCR beta clonotypes dominating the ex vivo response. There were carriers of CMV plus the relevant HLA, and cumulative public TCR beta family frequency identified them.

The clonotype comes from a human donor in good health (CMV status not recorded). Some clones in this sample may be carry-over from other donors' samples. The sample in question was cultured CD8+ T cells from PBMCs, obtained from culture after CMV antigen stimulation. This chain links TRBV20-1 with TRBJ2-1; 7 bases are shared with TRBD2. CDR3 coding DNA: TGCAGTGCTCCTGGTTCGGGGGGACGGGATCACTTC. It specifies CSAPGSGGRDHF.